The 22 T cell receptor beta chains given below trace back to one sample, sequenced in a study of blood T cell repertoires in COVID-19. The data were produced by immunoSEQ multiplex PCR, yet TCRdb's version contains in-frame clones alone and is incomplete. The table has more than 150,000 clones, around nine tenths seen once. The specimen was peripheral blood. The origin of the receptors is a man between 40 and 49 years old with active or convalescent COVID-19.

Concerning this clone itself: Different DNA sequences within this sample yield the same CDR3. The chain has TRBV28 and TRBJ1-6, with D unclear. V shed 6 bases and J shed 6 bases, with 9 bases lying between them. Germline CDR1 is MDHEN and CDR2 is SYDVKM. The CDR3 is made up of 13 amino acids. CDR3 region: CASSPPGNSPLHF. DNA of the CDR3: TGTGCCAGCAGCCCTCCGGGTAATTCACCCCTCCACTTT.

The chain employs TRBV13 and TRBJ1-1; possible D gene TRBD1, 5 bases. The CDR3 loop spans 12 amino acids. Germline V gene data show CDR1 as PRHDT and CDR2 as FYEKMQ (reference sequence). Trimming shortened V by 5 bases and J by 5 bases, and 9 bases separated the two germline ends. CDR3 in DNA: TGTGCCAGCAGCCAGACAGAGACTGAAGCTTTCTTT. This gives the protein CASSQTETEAFF.

The chain is built from TRBV19 and TRBJ1-5, with D possibly being TRBD1 (5 bases). The CDR3 extends over 14 amino acids. V was pared by 3 bases and J by 6 bases, with 12 bases between. CDR1 LNHDA and CDR2 SQIVND come from the germline V gene (reference sequence). In DNA form, the CDR3 reads TGTGCCAGTAGTATTGGACATCGGTCTCAGCCCCAGCATTTT. Amino acid sequence: CASSIGHRSQPQHF. Combining the CDR3 with reference TRBV19 and TRBJ1-5 gives the whole variable domain DGGITQSPKYLFRKEGQNVTLSCEQNLNHDAMYWYRQDPGQGLRLIYYSQIVNDFQKGDIAEGYSVSREKKESFPLTVTSAQKNPTAFYLCASSIGHRSQPQHFGDGTRLSIL.

The rearrangement joins TRBV5-6 to TRBJ1-4, with D possibly TRBD1 on 5 matching bases. Germline CDR1 SGHDT, CDR2 YYEEEE. The CDR3 extends over 16 amino acids. The ends were cut back, 1 base at V and 4 bases at J, with 14 bases in the middle. CDR3 loop: CASSLFQGSFNEKLFF. In DNA form, the CDR3 reads TGTGCCAGCAGCTTGTTCCAGGGAAGTTTTAATGAAAAACTGTTTTTT.

The V call is TRBV5-5, the J call TRBJ1-1; D is unresolved. The V gene's germline CDR1 is SGHKS and CDR2 YYEKEE (reference sequence). The V end was cut by 2 bases, the J end by 1 base, with 9 bases between. The CDR3 contains 14 residues. The CDR3 is CASSLSLANTEAFF. The CDR3 nucleotides are TGTGCCAGCAGCTTAAGCTTAGCGAACACTGAAGCTTTCTTT.

V gene TRBV6-5 combines with J gene TRBJ1-1, with D maybe TRBD1 (6 bases). Germline V gene data show CDR1 as MNHEY and CDR2 as SVGAGI. Trimming left V 7 bases short and J 3 bases short, with 9 bases between. The CDR3 runs to 12 residues. The CDR3 protein is CASNGQHTEAFF. CDR3 coding DNA: TGTGCCAGCAACGGACAGCACACTGAAGCTTTCTTT.

This rearrangement joins TRBV6-2 or TRBV6-3 to TRBJ2-3; D remains ambiguous. CDR1 and CDR2 (germline): MNHEY, SVGEGT. V was pared by 0 bases and J by 4 bases, with 5 bases between. The CDR3 is made up of 13 amino acids. DNA for the CDR3: TGTGCCAGCAGTTACTCAGAGGCAGATACGCAGTATTTT. Protein product: CASSYSEADTQYF.

This sequence joins TRBV7-9 and TRBJ2-5; 7 bases are a match to TRBD1. The junction had 3 bases not matched to a gene; V was cut back by 4 bases and J by 1 base. Per the germline V gene, CDR1 is SEHNR and CDR2 is FQNEAQ (reference sequence). This CDR3 region has 14 residues. CDR3 nucleotides: TGTGCCAGCAGCTATACAGGGGCCCAAGAGACCCAGTACTTC. Protein: CASSYTGAQETQYF. The full variable domain, completed using reference TRBV7-9 and TRBJ2-5, is DTGVSQNPRHKITKRGQNVTFRCDPISEHNRLYWYRQTLGQGPEFLTYFQNEAQLEKSRLLSDRFSAERPKGSFSTLEIQRTEQGDSAMYLCASSYTGAQETQYFGPGTRLLVL.

The chain uses TRBV10-3 and TRBJ1-5; possibly TRBD1 for D (6 bases). Deletions cut 6 bases from V and 5 bases from J, with 11 bases between. The CDR3 is made up of 13 amino acids. Germline V CDR1 and CDR2: ENHRY, SYGVKD. The CDR3 loop is CAISKGDDQPQHF. In nucleotides, the CDR3 is TGTGCCATCAGCAAGGGGGATGATCAGCCCCAGCATTTT.

The CDR3 bases are TGCAGCGGTGCCCGGGACAGTCGAGGGAATGAGCAGTTCTTC. This sequence encodes CSGARDSRGNEQFF. V gene TRBV29-1 combines with J gene TRBJ2-1, with 7 nucleotides matching TRBD1. V lost 7 bases to trimming and J lost 7 bases; unmatched junction nucleotides: 13. The CDR3 is 14 amino acids. Germline V gives CDR1 SQVTM, CDR2 ANQGSEA.

The CDR3 loop is CASTKGGSPLHF. The CDR3 DNA sequence: TGTGCCAGCACCAAAGGGGGTTCACCCCTCCACTTT. V and J are TRBV12-3 or TRBV12-4 and TRBJ1-6, with a tentative D call TRBD1 (6 bases). The CDR3 runs 12 residues. Between the trimmed V and J ends, which lost 7 bases and 9 bases, there was a span of 10 bases.

The V call is TRBV7-2, the J call TRBJ2-5, with 9 bases fitting TRBD2. The V and J ends lost 0 bases and 4 bases, in that order; junction bases with no gene match: 6. This CDR3 is built from 16 residues. The germline V gene has CDR1 SGHTA and CDR2 FQGNSA. CDR3: CASSLAGGGAGETQYF. The CDR3 DNA sequence: TGTGCCAGCAGCTTAGCGGGCGGGGGGGCCGGAGAGACCCAGTACTTC.

The V call is TRBV20-1, the J call TRBJ2-1; a possible D gene is TRBD1 (5 bases). Germline assignment: CDR1 DFQATT and CDR2 SNEGSKA (reference sequence). The V end was cut by 8 bases, the J end by 6 bases, with 11 bases between. CDR3 length: 11 amino acids. CDR3 residues: CSPDSSNEQFF. The CDR3 nucleotides are TGCAGTCCCGACAGCTCCAATGAGCAGTTCTTC.

The J gene is TRBJ1-1, the V gene TRBV6-5; D is uncertain. From germline, CDR1 is MNHEY and CDR2 SVGAGI. CDR3 length equals 14 residues. V lost 5 bases to trimming and J lost 1 base, with 11 bases between them. The CDR3 sequence is CASSHKPSNTEAFF. CDR3 in DNA: TGTGCCAGCAGTCATAAGCCGTCGAACACTGAAGCTTTCTTT.

The gene calls are TRBV28 and TRBJ2-7, with D tentatively TRBD1 (6 bases). The germline V and J ends were trimmed by 7 bases and 6 bases, with 10 bases remaining between them. Germline V CDR1 and CDR2: MDHEN, SYDVKM. The CDR3 runs 11 residues. As DNA, the CDR3 is TGTGCCAGCATAGCAGGGGTCGAGCAGTACTTC. As protein: CASIAGVEQYF.

This clone appeared a single time. This chain joins TRBV2 and TRBJ2-1; 13 bases map to TRBD2. The CDR3 length is 19 residues. Germline V gene sequence: CDR1 SNHLY, CDR2 FYNNEI. V was pared by 5 bases and J by 0 bases, with 10 bases of the junction left unmatched. Here the CDR3 reads CASSRSGTSGVSSYNEQFF. DNA of the CDR3: TGTGCCAGCAGTCGAAGCGGGACTAGCGGGGTGAGCTCCTACAATGAGCAGTTCTTC.

The rearrangement uses TRBV20-1 and TRBJ1-2; no reliable D call. Germline loops: CDR1 DFQATT, CDR2 SNEGSKA (reference sequence). CDR3 length: 10 residues. V lost 1 base and J lost 6, with 3 bases in between. The CDR3 nucleotides are TGCAGTGCTAGAGGAGATGGCTACACCTTC. Translated, it gives CSARGDGYTF.

This clone came up once. The V gene is TRBV5-8, the J gene TRBJ1-3, with 7 bases fitting TRBD1. V gave up 4 bases and J gave up 0 bases; unmatched junction bases: 7. The CDR3 sequence is 16 residues long. Germline CDR1 is SGHTS and CDR2 is YDEGEE. The CDR3 reads CASSLGTASSGNTIYF. The CDR3 DNA reads as TGTGCCAGCAGCCTAGGGACAGCTAGCTCTGGAAACACCATATATTTT.

The chain uses TRBV23-1 and TRBJ2-1, with 7 nucleotides matching TRBD1. TRBV23-1 has ORF status, its function being uncertain. The CDR3 runs 16 residues. V lost 2 bases to trimming and J lost 7 bases; unmatched junction nucleotides: 11. CDR3 loop: CASSQRSGQEKNEQFF. DNA for the CDR3: TGCGCCAGCAGTCAAAGATCCGGACAGGAGAAGAATGAGCAGTTCTTC.

The rearrangement joins TRBV12-3 or TRBV12-4 to TRBJ1-2, with 9 bases identical to TRBD1. The trim removed 9 bases at V and 6 bases at J, leaving 8 bases unmatched. The CDR3 is 13 amino acids. The chain's CDR3 is CASSGTGTDGYTF. CDR3 DNA: TGTGCCAGTTCCGGGACAGGGACCGATGGCTACACCTTC.

J is TRBJ2-1 and V is TRBV7-9, with 13 bases fitting TRBD2. This CDR3 has 15 amino acids. The junction had 5 bases not matched to a gene; V was cut back by 5 bases and J by 7 bases. Germline assignment: CDR1 SEHNR and CDR2 FQNEAQ (reference sequence). The CDR3 spells CASSTSGGASNEQFF. The DNA for the CDR3 is TGTGCCAGCAGCACTAGCGGGGGGGCCTCGAATGAGCAGTTCTTC.

The chain combines TRBV6-6 with TRBJ1-6; 8 nucleotides line up with TRBD1. The CDR3 extends over 13 amino acids. V trimming: 10 bases; J trimming: 8 bases; junction bases outside the gene matches: 7. The V gene's germline CDR1 is MNHNY and CDR2 SVGAGI (reference sequence). The CDR3: CATRGQGDSPLHF. CDR3 in DNA: TGTGCCACCAGAGGACAGGGAGATTCACCCCTCCACTTT.